A selection of T cell receptor beta chains follows, all from one sample in a study of blood T cell repertoires in COVID-19. The assay was immunoSEQ multiplex PCR, and TCRdb's table has in-frame clones only and misses some. The table includes about 94,000 clones, roughly 84% detected once. Source material: peripheral blood. These receptors all stem from a woman of 80 years or more with acute or convalescent COVID-19. The CDR3 runs from the conserved cysteine through the conserved F or W. D genes are given only for firm matches. Some rows have no size entry. The others give once, few or many, or a class for an expanded clone.

>TRBJ2-1|TRBV15|TRBD1|.
TGTGCCACCAGCAAAGGACGGGACAGGGGATTGATTGAGCAGTTCTTC
CATSKGRDRGLIEQFF
>TRBJ1-2|TRBV2|.|once
TGTGCCAGCAGTGAATCCAGGGGTAACTATGGCTACACCTTC
CASSESRGNYGYTF
>TRBJ1-2|TRBV7-9|TRBD1|.
TGTGCCAGCAGCTTAAGGGGGACAGGGGACTATGGCTACACCTTC
CASSLRGTGDYGYTF
>TRBJ1-2|TRBV19|.|.
TGTGCCAGTAGCCTGAACGGGGGGATTTATGGCTACACCTTC
CASSLNGGIYGYTF
>TRBJ1-2|TRBV5-4|TRBD1|.
TGTGCCACCAGAACGACAGGGCTAGGCGGCTACACCTTC
CATRTTGLGGYTF
>TRBJ2-3|TRBV5-1|.|.
TGCGCCAGCAGCTACCCCGGGGGAAGCACAGATACGCAGTATTTT
CASSYPGGSTDTQYF
>TRBJ2-3|TRBV11-1|TRBD2|.
TGTGCCAGCAGCTTAGTTGGCGGGGGGGCAGATACGCAGTATTTT
CASSLVGGGADTQYF
>TRBJ1-2|TRBV5-8|.|.
TGTGCCAGCAGCCGCACACAGACTAACTATGGCTACACCTTC
CASSRTQTNYGYTF
>TRBJ2-5|TRBV28|TRBD2|.
TGTGCCAGCAGTTTCGCGGGAGTCGTGGAGACCCAGTACTTC
CASSFAGVVETQYF
>TRBJ2-5|TRBV6-5|.|.
TGTGCCAGCAGTCAGGGACAAGAGACCCAGTACTTC
CASSQGQETQYF
>TRBJ2-1|TRBV14|.|.
TGTGCCAGCAGCCCCACTAGCTACAATGAGCAGTTCTTC
CASSPTSYNEQFF
>TRBJ2-2|TRBV5-1|TRBD2|.
TGCGCCAGCAGCTTGGCAGTATCGGGAGGAAACACCGGGGAGCTGTTTTTT
CASSLAVSGGNTGELFF
>TRBJ2-4|TRBV9|TRBD1|.
TGTGCCAGCAGCGTCACACCTTCCCCGCCAGGGGGCGGGAACATTCAGTACTTC
CASSVTPSPPGGGNIQYF
>TRBJ2-1|TRBV4-2|TRBD2|once
TGTGCCAGCAGCCTACCCGGGACTAGCCCCCACAATGAGCAGTTCTTC
CASSLPGTSPHNEQFF
>TRBJ2-2|TRBV27|TRBD1|.
TGTGCCAGCAGTTTCACGACAGGGGGCAGCGCCGGGGAGCTGTTTTTT
CASSFTTGGSAGELFF
>TRBJ1-1|TRBV19|TRBD1|.
TGTGCCAGTAGGAAACAGGGGGGGGATACTGAAGCTTTCTTT
CASRKQGGDTEAFF
>TRBJ2-5|TRBV15|TRBD1|.
TGTGCCACCAGCTTTCCGGGACAGGGGGCCAGGGAGACCCAGTACTTC
CATSFPGQGARETQYF
>TRBJ2-5|TRBV5-1|.|once
TGCGCCAGCAGCCTCCGGGGGAGCGGAGGAGAGACCCAGTACTTC
CASSLRGSGGETQYF
>TRBJ2-1|TRBV5-6|TRBD2|.
TGTGCCAGCAGCATCAAGACTAGCGGGTACAATGAGCAGTTCTTC
CASSIKTSGYNEQFF
>TRBJ1-6|TRBV27|.|.
TGTGCCAGCAGAGTTAACCCGTCCCCCGGCGGAAATTCACCCCTCCACTTT
CASRVNPSPGGNSPLHF
>TRBJ2-5|TRBV29-1|.|.
TGCAGCACGAAGGCGGTGCAAGAGACCCAGTACTTC
CSTKAVQETQYF
>TRBJ2-1|TRBV5-1|TRBD2|.
TGCGCCAGCAGCTTCGGACTAGCGGGAGTAAATGAGCAGTTCTTC
CASSFGLAGVNEQFF
>TRBJ1-1|TRBV3-1/TRBV3-2|.|.
TGTGCCAGCAGCCAACAGGGTAAGAACACTGAAGCTTTCTTT
CASSQQGKNTEAFF
>TRBJ2-7|TRBV4-1|.|.
TGCGCCAGCAGCCAAGATCAGGAAGTCCTCGCCGAGCAGTACTTC
CASSQDQEVLAEQYF
>TRBJ2-7|TRBV5-1|.|.
TGCGCCAGCAGCTTAAGCGGAAGCTCCTACGAGCAGTACTTC
CASSLSGSSYEQYF
>TRBJ1-2|TRBV6-2/TRBV6-3|.|.
TGTGCCAGCAGCCCTCCCACAGGGAACTATGGCTACACCTTC
CASSPPTGNYGYTF
>TRBJ1-3|TRBV9|.|.
TGTGCCAGCAGCCCCAGGTGGGGCAACACTGGAAACACCATATATTTT
CASSPRWGNTGNTIYF
>TRBJ2-3|TRBV7-3|TRBD2|.
TGTGCCAGCAGCTATCTTCCAAGCGGGGCCACCACAGATACGCAGTATTTT
CASSYLPSGATTDTQYF
>TRBJ1-2|TRBV7-2|.|.
TGTGCCAGCAGCTTAGAGGGGACACAGGGTTGGCTCTATGGCTACACCTTC
CASSLEGTQGWLYGYTF
>TRBJ1-2|TRBV29-1|TRBD1|.
TGCAGCGTTGGGGGACAGGGCTATGGCTACACCTTC
CSVGGQGYGYTF
>TRBJ1-2|TRBV3-1/TRBV3-2|TRBD1|.
TGTGCCAGCAGCCAAGGGGGACAGGGGGCTTATGGCTACACCTTC
CASSQGGQGAYGYTF
>TRBJ1-5|TRBV6-2/TRBV6-3|.|once
TGTGCCAGCAGTTACCACGGGGGAAAAGATCAGCCCCAGCATTTT
CASSYHGGKDQPQHF
>TRBJ1-1|TRBV6-6|.|.
TGTGCCAGCAGTTACTCAGGGGCTGAAGCTTTCTTT
CASSYSGAEAFF
>TRBJ2-1|TRBV7-9|TRBD2|.
TGTGCCAGCAGCGCCTCCGGGACTAGCGGGCCATCCTACAATGAGCAGTTCTTC
CASSASGTSGPSYNEQFF
>TRBJ1-2|TRBV6-1|TRBD1|.
TGTGCCAGCAGTGGATGGACAGGGGGGTTGAAGGATGGCTACACCTTC
CASSGWTGGLKDGYTF
>TRBJ1-1|TRBV19|TRBD1|.
TGTGCCAGTAGTGCCGAAAGCGGGACAGGGGGTATGAACACTGAAGCTTTCTTT
CASSAESGTGGMNTEAFF
>TRBJ1-2|TRBV7-2|TRBD1|.
TGTGCCTGGTCACAGGGGATCCTTAACTATGGCTACACCTTC
CAWSQGILNYGYTF
>TRBJ2-2|TRBV3-1/TRBV3-2|TRBD2|.
TGTGCCAGCAGCCAAGGAACTCTAGCGGTCCGGCAGGCCGGGGAGCTGTTTTTT
CASSQGTLAVRQAGELFF
>TRBJ2-2|TRBV13|.|.
TGTGCCAGCAGCCGCCGGTCCATTGGCGGGGAGCTGTTTTTT
CASSRRSIGGELFF
>TRBJ1-5|TRBV19|TRBD1|.
TGTGCCAGTAGCACCGGGACAGGGATAGGGCAGCCCCAGCATTTT
CASSTGTGIGQPQHF
>TRBJ1-2|TRBV6-6|TRBD1|.
TGTGCCAGCACCCAGACAGGGGCCGGCTACACCTTC
CASTQTGAGYTF
>TRBJ2-1|TRBV27|.|.
TGTGCCAGCAGTTTCCGCAGGGGCGGTAATGAGCAGTTCTTC
CASSFRRGGNEQFF
>TRBJ1-3|TRBV19|.|.
TGTGCCAGTAGCGTTCCCGGGTCAGCGGCTGGAAACACCATATATTTT
CASSVPGSAAGNTIYF
>TRBJ1-1|TRBV2|TRBD1|.
TGTGCCAGCAGGGAAATCCCAGGGGGAGGGAACACTGAAGCTTTCTTT
CASREIPGGGNTEAFF
>TRBJ1-6|TRBV3-1/TRBV3-2|.|.
TGTGCCAGCAGCCAAGGTCCAGGGAATTCACCCCTCCACTTT
CASSQGPGNSPLHF
>TRBJ1-3|TRBV9|.|once
TGTGCCAGCAGCGTAAGGGCGGGCGCCTCTGGAAACACCATATATTTT
CASSVRAGASGNTIYF
>TRBJ1-6|TRBV6-5|TRBD1|.
TGTGCCAGCAGACCCGGGACAGGCCTATCGGCCCTCCACTTT
CASRPGTGLSALHF
>TRBJ1-1|TRBV19|.|.
TGTGCCAGTAGTCTATACGGGAGGAGCTACGAAGCTTTCTTT
CASSLYGRSYEAFF
>TRBJ2-5|TRBV5-6|TRBD2|.
TGTGCCAGCAGCTTGGGCCCGCGGCGGGAGCGGGGGGAGACCCAGTACTTC
CASSLGPRRERGETQYF
>TRBJ1-5|TRBV30|.|.
TGTGCCTGGAGTGGCGCGGACATAAGAGGAAATCAGCCCCAGCATTTT
CAWSGADIRGNQPQHF
>TRBJ1-3|TRBV30|.|.
TGTGCCTGGAGTGGCGAGGACACCATATATTTT
CAWSGEDTIYF
>TRBJ2-5|TRBV7-2|.|.
TGTGCCAGCAGCTTAGCGGGCTACCCTCCCTCCGAGACCCAGTACTTC
CASSLAGYPPSETQYF
>TRBJ1-4|TRBV5-1|TRBD1|.
TGCGCCAGCAGTAGATTAGGGGACAGAGGCGAAAAACTGTTTTTT
CASSRLGDRGEKLFF
>TRBJ2-7|TRBV7-6|TRBD1|.
TGTGCCAGCAGCCGGGACAGGGCCGGCGAGCAGTACTTC
CASSRDRAGEQYF
>TRBJ1-4|TRBV27|TRBD1|.
TGTGCCAGCAGTTTAAGGAGGGACAGGGTTGAAAAACTGTTTTTT
CASSLRRDRVEKLFF
>TRBJ2-3|TRBV2|TRBD2|.
TGTGCCAGCAGTTTAGCGGGAGTTGTTACAGATACGCAGTATTTT
CASSLAGVVTDTQYF
>TRBJ2-1|TRBV3-1/TRBV3-2|TRBD1|.
TGTGCCAGCAGCCCCATGGGACAGGGGGCCTACAATGAGCAGTTCTTC
CASSPMGQGAYNEQFF